The 23 T cell receptor beta chains presented below share a single source sample, sequenced in a study of cytomegalovirus exposure and HLA in healthy donors. This PCR relied on a set of 60 Vbeta primers and 13 Jbeta primers. Libraries were prepared by immunoSEQ multiplex PCR; TCRdb keeps only in-frame clonotypes and omits some of them. The sample contains 80,000 to 90,000 clones, 65% to 85% of which appear only once. The sequenced material came from PBMCs. The origin of the receptors is a man aged 25-40 years in good health and CMV-seronegative.

The chain is built from TRBV12-5 and TRBJ2-2; the D gene is possibly TRBD2 (5 bases). The CDR3 extends over 16 amino acids. Germline CDR1 is LGHNT and CDR2 is FRNRAP. With 4 bases removed from V and 0 bases from J, the gap between germline ends came to 12 bases. The chain's CDR3 is CASGWTYPANTGELFF. In nucleotides, the CDR3 is TGTGCTAGTGGTTGGACTTATCCTGCGAACACCGGGGAGCTGTTTTTT.

The chain couples TRBV19 to TRBJ1-6; D ambiguous. Trimming stripped 5 bases from V and 8 bases from J, with 10 bases between. Germline V gene data show CDR1 as LNHDA and CDR2 as SQIVND (reference sequence). This CDR3 is 13 amino acids long. The CDR3 region has the DNA TGTGCCAGTAGTCCGGACTCTTATTCACCCCTCCACTTT. This gives the protein CASSPDSYSPLHF.

This clone was counted a few times. The CDR3 loop reads CASSAFLAGEETQYF. DNA of the CDR3: TGTGCCAGTAGTGCCTTTCTAGCGGGGGAAGAGACCCAGTACTTC. V gene TRBV19 combines with J gene TRBJ2-5, with 10 nucleotides matching TRBD2. The germline CDR1 and CDR2 sequences are LNHDA and SQIVND (reference sequence). The CDR3 is 15 amino acids. After removal of 5 bases from V and 3 bases from J, the junction contained 6 bases not matched to a gene. The whole variable domain, remainder taken from reference TRBV19 and TRBJ2-5, is DGGITQSPKYLFRKEGQNVTLSCEQNLNHDAMYWYRQDPGQGLRLIYYSQIVNDFQKGDIAEGYSVSREKKESFPLTVTSAQKNPTAFYLCASSAFLAGEETQYFGPGTRLLVL.

The sample holds one count of this clone. The V gene is TRBV2, the J gene TRBJ1-1, with 10 bases lining up with TRBD1. Trimming removed 7 bases from V and 8 bases from J; junction bases left unmatched: 7. The CDR3 spans 13 residues. Germline values: CDR1 SNHLY, CDR2 FYNNEI. CDR3 nucleotides: TGTGCCAGCAAAGTGGGGACAGGGGTCGAAGCTTTCTTT. It yields the protein CASKVGTGVEAFF.

This clone was found a few times. The genes are TRBV5-1 and TRBJ1-4; the D gene is possibly TRBD1 (6 bases). The CDR3 loop spans 14 amino acids. The V and J ends lost 4 bases and 1 base respectively, with 8 bases between them. Germline CDR1 SGHRS, CDR2 YFSETQ. The CDR3 DNA follows: TGCGCCAGCAGCCCGGACAGAACTAATGAAAAACTGTTTTTT. Translation: CASSPDRTNEKLFF.

The chain links TRBV29-1 to TRBJ1-1; D perhaps matches TRBD1 (5 bases). V was pared by 6 bases and J by 0 bases, with 14 bases between. CDR3 length: 14 amino acids. Germline V gene data show CDR1 as SQVTM and CDR2 as ANQGSEA. CDR3 DNA sequence: TGCAGCGTCTGGGGCAGGTCAATGAACACTGAAGCTTTCTTT. Its translation is CSVWGRSMNTEAFF.

This clone was counted once. The rearrangement uses TRBV4-2 and TRBJ1-1; 10 bases line up with TRBD1. Germline V gene sequence: CDR1 LGHNA, CDR2 YNFKEQ. The trim removed 1 base at V and 4 bases at J, leaving 3 bases unmatched. The CDR3 has 15 amino acids. Here the CDR3 reads CASSQAGQGSTEAFF. CDR3 sequence (DNA): TGTGCCAGCAGCCAAGCGGGACAGGGGAGCACTGAAGCTTTCTTT.

The chain couples TRBV5-4 to TRBJ1-1, with D uncertain. The CDR3 is 16 residues long. The V end was cut by 4 bases, the J end by 3 bases, with 19 bases between. Germline loops: CDR1 SGHNT, CDR2 YYREEE (reference sequence). This chain's CDR3 is CASSAGVRFGDTEAFF. The CDR3 DNA reads TGTGCCAGCAGCGCGGGAGTCCGCTTCGGTGACACTGAAGCTTTCTTT.

This chain links TRBV5-1 with TRBJ1-5, with a weak D call TRBD1 (6 bases). Germline V gene lookup returns CDR1 SGHRS and CDR2 YFSETQ. The CDR3 consists of 14 residues. V dropped 0 bases and J dropped 2 bases, with 6 bases sitting between them. The CDR3 loop is CASSLGTGNQPQHF. The CDR3 bases are TGCGCCAGCAGCTTGGGGACAGGCAATCAGCCCCAGCATTTT. The full variable domain, in which reference TRBV5-1 and TRBJ1-5 provide the parts outside the CDR3, is KAGVTQTPRYLIKTRGQQVTLSCSPISGHRSVSWYQQTPGQGLQFLFEYFSETQRNKGNFPGRFSGRQFSNSRSEMNVSTLELGDSALYLCASSLGTGNQPQHFGDGTRLSIL.

This chain joins TRBV7-6 and TRBJ1-5, with 7 bases matching TRBD1. CDR3 size: 17 residues. The V segment lost 1 base and the J segment 3 bases; nucleotides outside the gene matches: 9. The germline V gene has CDR1 SGHVS and CDR2 FNYEAQ. The CDR3 region is CASSLVRDRAPNQPQHF. In DNA, the CDR3 is TGTGCCAGCAGCTTAGTGCGTGACAGGGCCCCCAATCAGCCCCAGCATTTT.

The chain carries TRBV25-1 and TRBJ1-5; tentative D call: TRBD1 (6 bases). V lost 5 bases, J lost 4 bases, and 12 bases lay in between. The V gene's germline CDR1 is MGHDK and CDR2 SYGVNS. The CDR3 is made up of 14 amino acids. CDR3: CASSLTGFNQPQHF. The CDR3 nucleotides read TGTGCCAGCAGTCTAACAGGGTTTAATCAGCCCCAGCATTTT.

This sequence joins TRBV29-1 and TRBJ1-2; 9 nucleotides match TRBD1. The CDR3 has 15 amino acids. Germline V lookup: CDR1 SQVTM, CDR2 ANQGSEA. The V segment lost 1 base and the J segment 8 bases; nucleotides outside the gene matches: 11. CDR3 sequence (DNA): TGCAGCGTTGAAGCGGAAGGGGGACAGGGACGGGGCTACACCTTC. Its protein is CSVEAEGGQGRGYTF.

This clone was detected only once. The chain joins TRBV28 to TRBJ1-4, with a possible D match to TRBD1 (6 bases). CDR3 size: 18 residues. Germline assignment: CDR1 MDHEN and CDR2 SYDVKM. Trimming left V 2 bases short and J 5 bases short, with 21 bases between. The CDR3 DNA follows: TGTGCCAGCAGTTTAGCGTATGGGCAGGGGTTTCCAAATGAAAAACTGTTTTTT. It encodes CASSLAYGQGFPNEKLFF.

J is TRBJ2-4 and V is TRBV7-9; D not certain. CDR3 length: 15 amino acids. Trimming pared 1 base from V and 0 bases from J, leaving 7 bases between. Per germline, CDR1 SEHNR and CDR2 FQNEAQ (reference sequence). CDR3 coding DNA: TGTGCCAGCAGCTTAGGCTCTAAAGCCAAAAACATTCAGTACTTC. Protein: CASSLGSKAKNIQYF.

The rearrangement joins TRBV7-9 to TRBJ2-1; 11 bases map to TRBD1. Losses at the gene ends were 1 base for V and 8 bases for J; bases not matched to a gene: 7. There are 16 residues in the CDR3. Germline lookup yields CDR1 SEHNR and CDR2 FQNEAQ (reference sequence). This chain's CDR3 is CASSLVGQGGWDEQFF. The CDR3 region has the DNA TGTGCCAGCAGCTTAGTGGGACAGGGGGGTTGGGATGAGCAGTTCTTC.

This chain uses TRBV11-2 with TRBJ2-3; D possibly corresponds to TRBD2 (7 bases). V was shortened by 5 bases and J by 3 bases, with 18 bases between the two germline ends. The CDR3 contains 16 residues. Germline CDR1 and CDR2: SGHAT and FQNNGV. Here the CDR3 DNA reads TGTGCCAGCAGCCCCAGGGTCGGGGGGCTGACAGATACGCAGTATTTT. Translated, it gives CASSPRVGGLTDTQYF.

This clone showed up just a few times. The chain has TRBV9 and TRBJ1-1; D may be TRBD1 (6 bases). Looked up from germline, CDR1 is SGDLS and CDR2 is YYNGEE. V gave up 3 bases and J gave up 1 base, with 10 bases separating them. CDR3 size: 14 residues. The CDR3 sequence: CASSEWTANTEAFF. The CDR3 DNA reads TGTGCCAGCAGCGAGTGGACAGCGAACACTGAAGCTTTCTTT.

This sequence joins TRBV11-2 and TRBJ1-5; 9 nucleotides line up with TRBD1. This CDR3 is 13 amino acids long. Trimming at V came to 5 bases and at J to 7 bases, leaving 3 bases not matched to a gene. Germline V gives CDR1 SGHAT, CDR2 FQNNGV. CDR3 sequence reads: CASSPGTGQPQHF. The CDR3, as DNA: TGTGCCAGCAGCCCCGGGACAGGGCAGCCCCAGCATTTT.

This clone was seen a few times. The conserved final phenylalanine or tryptophan is absent from the CDR3, which likely points to a read error. V is TRBV19 and J is TRBJ1-1; unclear D gene. V was trimmed by 5 bases and J by 5 bases, leaving 9 bases between them. CDR1 and CDR2 from the germline V gene are LNHDA and SQIVND (reference sequence). CDR3 length: 12 amino acids. Written as DNA, the CDR3 is TGTGCCAGTAGTGCTGAGGGAACTGAAGCTTTCTTG. Residues: CASSAEGTEAFL.

The rearrangement joins TRBV5-1 to TRBJ2-5, with a weak D call TRBD1 (5 bases). The end of the DNA aligns better with TRBJ2-7, so the J call may be wrong. This CDR3 comprises 11 residues. Per the germline V gene, CDR1 is SGHRS and CDR2 is YFSETQ. DNA of the CDR3: TGCGCCAGCAGCTTTAGGGGCGAGCAGTACTTC. This codes for CASSFRGEQYF.

The chain joins TRBV7-2 to TRBJ1-6; 9 bases fit TRBD1. J gave up 8 bases and V 5 bases, and 10 bases lay outside the gene matches. Germline V gene sequence: CDR1 SGHTA, CDR2 FQGNSA. CDR3 length: 16 amino acids. This CDR3 is CASSPEGQGGYSPLHF. The CDR3 coding sequence is TGTGCCAGCAGCCCCGAGGGACAGGGTGGGTATTCACCCCTCCACTTT.

The chain is built from TRBV16 and TRBJ2-1; 12 nucleotides match TRBD2. This CDR3 is 20 amino acids long. The germline V gene encodes CDR1 KGHSY and CDR2 FQNENV. The V and J ends lost 2 bases and 7 bases, in that order; junction bases with no gene match: 18. In DNA form, the CDR3 reads TGTGCCAGCAGCCAAGCCCAACGGACTAGCGGGGCGCTAAGCAGGAATGAGCAGTTCTTC. Its protein is CASSQAQRTSGALSRNEQFF.

The table lists this clone with a few counts. With only one base between it and a far larger clone, this is likely a read error. The CDR3 sequence is CASSAGGDTQYF. Written as DNA, the CDR3 is TGTGCCAGTAGCGCAGGTGGAGATACGCAGTATTTT. This chain links TRBV19 with TRBJ2-3; D is uncertain. Germline V gene sequence: CDR1 LNHDA, CDR2 SQIVND (reference sequence). This CDR3 spans 12 amino acids. V gave up 6 bases and J gave up 5 bases, with 9 bases separating them.